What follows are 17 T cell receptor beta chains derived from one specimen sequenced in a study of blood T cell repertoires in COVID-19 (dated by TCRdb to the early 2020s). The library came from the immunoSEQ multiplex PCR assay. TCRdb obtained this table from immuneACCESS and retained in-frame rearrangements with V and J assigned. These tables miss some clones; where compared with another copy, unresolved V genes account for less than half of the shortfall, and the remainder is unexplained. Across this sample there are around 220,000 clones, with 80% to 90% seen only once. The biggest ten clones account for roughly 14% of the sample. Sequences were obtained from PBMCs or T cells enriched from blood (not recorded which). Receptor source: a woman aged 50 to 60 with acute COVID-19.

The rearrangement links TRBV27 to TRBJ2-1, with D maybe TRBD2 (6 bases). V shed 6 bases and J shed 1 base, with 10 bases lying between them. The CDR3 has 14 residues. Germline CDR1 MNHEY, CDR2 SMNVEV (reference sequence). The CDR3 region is CASRIAVSYNEQFF. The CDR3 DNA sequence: TGTGCCAGCAGGATAGCGGTGTCCTACAATGAGCAGTTCTTC.

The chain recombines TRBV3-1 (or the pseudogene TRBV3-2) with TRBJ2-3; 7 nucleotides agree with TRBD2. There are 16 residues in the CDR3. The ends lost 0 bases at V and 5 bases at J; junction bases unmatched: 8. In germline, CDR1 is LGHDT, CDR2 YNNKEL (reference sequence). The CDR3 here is CASSQDRAGVGDTQYF. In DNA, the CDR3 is TGTGCCAGCAGCCAAGATCGGGCGGGAGTGGGAGATACGCAGTATTTT.

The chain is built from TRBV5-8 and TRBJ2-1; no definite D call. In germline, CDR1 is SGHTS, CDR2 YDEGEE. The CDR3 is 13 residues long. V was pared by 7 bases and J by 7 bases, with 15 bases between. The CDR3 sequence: CASRRSDWNEQFF. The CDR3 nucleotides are TGTGCCAGCCGCCGGTCTGACTGGAATGAGCAGTTCTTC.

Written as DNA, the CDR3 is TGCGCCAGCAGCCAGTGGGGGACAGGGGCTCCAGCTTTCTTT. This gives the protein CASSQWGTGAPAFF. This chain joins TRBV4-3 and TRBJ1-1; TRBD1 matches at 10 bases. Germline assignment: CDR1 LGHNA and CDR2 YSLEER. Germline trimming cut 3 bases from V and 10 bases from J; bases unmatched to any gene: 8. The CDR3 covers 14 residues.

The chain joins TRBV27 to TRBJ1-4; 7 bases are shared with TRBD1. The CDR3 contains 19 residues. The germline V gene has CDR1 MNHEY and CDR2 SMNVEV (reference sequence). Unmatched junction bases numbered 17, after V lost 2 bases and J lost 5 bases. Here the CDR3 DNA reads TGTGCCAGCAGTTTAGAGGGTGGACCGTCCGACAGGGTCAATGAAAAACTGTTTTTT. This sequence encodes CASSLEGGPSDRVNEKLFF.

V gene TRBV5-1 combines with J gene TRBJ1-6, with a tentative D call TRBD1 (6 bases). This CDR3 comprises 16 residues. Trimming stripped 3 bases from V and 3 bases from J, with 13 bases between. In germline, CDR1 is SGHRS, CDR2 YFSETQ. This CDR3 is CASSSSGDIYNSPLHF. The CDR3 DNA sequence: TGCGCCAGCAGCTCCAGTGGGGACATCTATAATTCACCCCTCCACTTT.

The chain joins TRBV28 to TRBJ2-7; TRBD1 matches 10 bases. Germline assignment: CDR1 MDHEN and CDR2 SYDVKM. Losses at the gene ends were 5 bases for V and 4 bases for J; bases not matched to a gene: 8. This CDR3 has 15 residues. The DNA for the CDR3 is TGTGCCAGCAGTCCCGGGACAGGGGATCTGTACGAGCAGTACTTC. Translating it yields CASSPGTGDLYEQYF.

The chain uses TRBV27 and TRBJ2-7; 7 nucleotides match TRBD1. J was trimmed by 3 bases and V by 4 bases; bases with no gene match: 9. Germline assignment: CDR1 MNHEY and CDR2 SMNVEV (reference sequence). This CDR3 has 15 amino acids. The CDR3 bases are TGTGCCAGCAGTTATCCGCCAGGGGGACGCTACGAGCAGTACTTC. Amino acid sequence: CASSYPPGGRYEQYF.

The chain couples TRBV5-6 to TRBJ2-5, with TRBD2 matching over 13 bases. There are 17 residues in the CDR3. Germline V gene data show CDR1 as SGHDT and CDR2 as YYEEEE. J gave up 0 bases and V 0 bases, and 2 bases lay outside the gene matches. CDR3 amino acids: CASSLALAGGYQETQYF. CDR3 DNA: TGTGCCAGCAGCTTGGCACTAGCGGGAGGGTACCAAGAGACCCAGTACTTC.

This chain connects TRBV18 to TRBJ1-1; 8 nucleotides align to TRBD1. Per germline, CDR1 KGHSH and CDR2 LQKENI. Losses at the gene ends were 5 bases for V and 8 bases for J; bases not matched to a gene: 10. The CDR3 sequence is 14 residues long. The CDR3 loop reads CASSADRGVREAFF. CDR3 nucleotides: TGTGCCAGCTCAGCCGACAGGGGAGTCAGGGAAGCTTTCTTT.

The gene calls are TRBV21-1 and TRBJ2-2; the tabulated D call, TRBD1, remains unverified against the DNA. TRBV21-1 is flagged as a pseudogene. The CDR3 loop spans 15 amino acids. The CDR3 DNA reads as TGTGCCAGCAGCATGGGACAGGGGGAATCCGGGGAGCTGTTTTTT. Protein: CASSMGQGESGELFF.

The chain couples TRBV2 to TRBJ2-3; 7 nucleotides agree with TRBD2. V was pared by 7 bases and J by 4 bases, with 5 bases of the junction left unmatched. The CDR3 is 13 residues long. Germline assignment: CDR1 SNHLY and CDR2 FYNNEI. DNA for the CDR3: TGTGCCAGCATCGGACTAGAAGCAGATACGCAGTATTTT. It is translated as CASIGLEADTQYF.

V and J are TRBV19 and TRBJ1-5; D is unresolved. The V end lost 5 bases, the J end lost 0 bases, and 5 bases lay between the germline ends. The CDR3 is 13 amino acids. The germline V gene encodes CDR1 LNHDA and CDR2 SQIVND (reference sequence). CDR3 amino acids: CASSVHSNQPQHF. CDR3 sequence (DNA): TGTGCCAGTAGTGTCCATAGCAATCAGCCCCAGCATTTT.

The CDR3 nucleotides read TGTGCCAGCAGCCCTCAGGTGATTAACACTGAAGCTTTCTTT. Translated: CASSPQVINTEAFF. J is TRBJ1-1 and V is TRBV3-1 (or the pseudogene TRBV3-2); D is unclear. The V gene's germline CDR1 is LGHDT and CDR2 YNNKEL (reference sequence). The CDR3 loop spans 14 amino acids. Trimming shortened V by 4 bases and J by 2 bases, and 11 bases separated the two germline ends.

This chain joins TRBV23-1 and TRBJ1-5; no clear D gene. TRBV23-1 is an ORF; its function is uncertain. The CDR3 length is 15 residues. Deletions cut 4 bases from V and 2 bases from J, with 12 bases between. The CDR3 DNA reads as TGCGCCAGCAGTCCAGAATTAGGAGGCAATCAGCCCCAGCATTTT. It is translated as CASSPELGGNQPQHF.

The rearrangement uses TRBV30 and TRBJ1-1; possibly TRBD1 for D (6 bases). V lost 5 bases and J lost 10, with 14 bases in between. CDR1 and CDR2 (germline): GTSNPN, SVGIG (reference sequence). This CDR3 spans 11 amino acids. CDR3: CAWSEGHGAFF. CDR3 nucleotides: TGTGCCTGGTCTGAGGGACACGGAGCTTTCTTT. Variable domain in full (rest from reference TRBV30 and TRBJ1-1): SQTIHQWPATLVQPVGSPLSLECTVEGTSNPNLYWYRQAAGRGLQLLFYSVGIGQISSEVPQNLSASRPQDRQFILSSKKLLLSDSGFYLCAWSEGHGAFFGQGTRLTVV.

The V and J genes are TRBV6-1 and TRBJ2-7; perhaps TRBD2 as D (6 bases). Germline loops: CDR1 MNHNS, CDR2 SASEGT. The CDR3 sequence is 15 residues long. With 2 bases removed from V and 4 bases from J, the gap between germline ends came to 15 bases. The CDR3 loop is CASSEPGGITYEQYF. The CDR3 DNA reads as TGTGCCAGCAGTGAACCAGGCGGGATAACGTACGAGCAGTACTTC.